This T cell receptor (beta chain) was obtained from a study of cytomegalovirus exposure and HLA in healthy donors. Study-wide findings and caveats: Follow-up analysis later connected one missense variant in DCLRE1C with trimming of TCR beta V- and J-genes. Analyses of presence and absence presupposed an approximately uniform sequencing depth across donors. Under in vitro conditions, three CMV-associated chains were confirmed as specific for CMV antigens. Clonal expansion, a later analysis showed, was greater in HLA-associated TCR beta chains than in equally common others.

The primer mix had 60 Vbeta and 13 Jbeta primers. Profiled with immunoSEQ multiplex PCR; TCRdb holds only in-frame clones, not every one. The sample holds 110,000 or so clones, over 60% seen once. On this clone itself: What it recognizes is unknown.

The receptor was isolated from a man aged 40-49 years in good health and CMV-seropositive. The material sequenced was PBMCs.

Written as DNA, the CDR3 is TGCGCCAGCAGTTTACTCCCAGGATTGGGCGAGCAGTACTTC. Translated: CASSLLPGLGEQYF. V gene TRBV10-1 combines with J gene TRBJ2-7; D not certain. Deletions cut 5 bases from V and 6 bases from J, with 17 bases between. Germline CDR1 reads WNHNN; CDR2 reads SYGVQD (reference sequence). This CDR3 region has 14 residues.